Listed below are T cell receptor beta chains from one sample, sequenced in a study of blood T cell repertoires in COVID-19. Profiling relied on immunoSEQ multiplex PCR, and the TCRdb table lists in-frame clones only, not all of them. The sample carries more than 200,000 clones, about 90% recorded once. Sequenced: PBMCs or T cells enriched from blood (not recorded which). The receptor set was obtained from a woman in her 30s with acute COVID-19. Each CDR3 is given with its conserved first and last residue. A D gene is named only where the DNA matches it firmly. Part of the rows lack a size; the others show once, few, many or a class for expanded clones.

d_call j_call clone_size v_call cdr3_aa cdr3_nt
TRBD1 TRBJ1-2 . TRBV28 CASRLNTGVGYGYTF TGTGCCAGCAGACTAAATACAGGGGTCGGGTATGGCTACACCTTC
. TRBJ1-4 . TRBV9 CASSVGLGRTNEKLFF TGTGCCAGCAGCGTGGGACTGGGCCGAACTAATGAAAAACTGTTTTTT
. TRBJ1-5 . TRBV19 CASRGGSGDYSNQPQHF TGTGCCAGTAGGGGGGGGAGCGGAGATTATAGCAATCAGCCCCAGCATTTT
. TRBJ1-1 . TRBV30 CAWSPVVSGTEAFF TGTGCCTGGAGTCCGGTCGTCTCCGGGACTGAAGCTTTCTTT
. TRBJ1-1 . TRBV5-1 CASSLRPGVTEAFF TGCGCCAGCAGCTTAAGGCCAGGGGTCACTGAAGCTTTCTTT
. TRBJ1-6 . TRBV11-2 CASSLVMRRESPLHF TGTGCCAGCAGCTTAGTTATGCGTAGGGAGTCACCCCTCCACTTT
TRBD2 TRBJ2-3 once TRBV14 CASSLDRPAGTTDTQYF TGTGCCAGCAGCCTTGATCGCCCAGCGGGGACCACAGATACGCAGTATTTT
. TRBJ2-1 few TRBV27 CASTTYERGDREQFF TGTGCCAGCACTACCTATGAGCGGGGGGACAGGGAGCAGTTCTTC
. TRBJ1-6 . TRBV5-8 CASSLARGWRGRSPLHF TGTGCCAGCAGCTTGGCCCGTGGTTGGAGGGGACGTTCACCCCTCCACTTT
TRBD1 TRBJ1-1 once TRBV10-1 CASSDGTGGNTEAFF TGCGCCAGCAGTGATGGGACAGGGGGGAACACTGAAGCTTTCTTT
TRBD2 TRBJ2-3 . TRBV6-2/TRBV6-3 CASSYRTSGGQTDTQYF TGTGCCAGCAGTTACCGGACTAGCGGGGGGCAAACAGATACGCAGTATTTT
TRBD1 TRBJ1-1 . TRBV5-1 CASSFGQGNMNTEAFF TGCGCCAGCAGCTTTGGACAGGGGAACATGAACACTGAAGCTTTCTTT
TRBD1 TRBJ2-2 few TRBV7-2 CASSLDFRGPSTGELFF TGTGCCAGCAGTTTAGATTTCAGGGGGCCGAGTACCGGGGAGCTGTTTTTT
. TRBJ1-1 . TRBV15 CATSRDRSPNTEAFF TGTGCCACCAGCAGAGACAGGTCCCCGAACACTGAAGCTTTCTTT
. TRBJ2-2 once TRBV5-1 CASSLVSGLTGELFF TGCGCCAGCAGCTTGGTGTCAGGTCTGACCGGGGAGCTGTTTTTT
TRBD1 TRBJ2-7 many TRBV19 CASSPQGASYEQYF TGTGCCAGTAGTCCCCAGGGGGCTTCCTACGAGCAGTACTTC
TRBD1 TRBJ1-1 few TRBV10-1 CASSSGTAGTEAFF TGCGCCAGCAGTTCCGGGACAGCAGGCACTGAAGCTTTCTTT
. TRBJ1-5 . TRBV11-2 CASSLGRSGQPQHF TGTGCCAGCAGCTTAGGGAGGTCTGGCCAGCCCCAGCATTTT
. TRBJ2-3 . TRBV7-8 CASSPGEDTQYF TGTGCCAGCAGCCCGGGGGAAGATACGCAGTATTTT
TRBD1 TRBJ1-5 . TRBV5-1 CASSLGTVNQPQHF TGCGCCAGCAGCCTAGGGACAGTTAATCAGCCCCAGCATTTT
. TRBJ1-5 . TRBV5-6 CASSLGTGNQPQHF TGTGCCAGCAGCTTGGGGACAGGCAATCAGCCCCAGCATTTT
TRBD1 TRBJ2-7 . TRBV29-1 CSVGTGNRYEQYF TGCAGCGTTGGGACAGGGAATCGATACGAGCAGTACTTC
. TRBJ2-6 . TRBV14 CASSQSTGANVLTF TGTGCCAGCAGCCAATCCACAGGGGCCAACGTCCTGACTTTC
. TRBJ2-5 . TRBV7-6 CASSLAPRGIETQYF TGTGCCAGCAGCTTAGCACCACGGGGGATTGAGACCCAGTACTTC